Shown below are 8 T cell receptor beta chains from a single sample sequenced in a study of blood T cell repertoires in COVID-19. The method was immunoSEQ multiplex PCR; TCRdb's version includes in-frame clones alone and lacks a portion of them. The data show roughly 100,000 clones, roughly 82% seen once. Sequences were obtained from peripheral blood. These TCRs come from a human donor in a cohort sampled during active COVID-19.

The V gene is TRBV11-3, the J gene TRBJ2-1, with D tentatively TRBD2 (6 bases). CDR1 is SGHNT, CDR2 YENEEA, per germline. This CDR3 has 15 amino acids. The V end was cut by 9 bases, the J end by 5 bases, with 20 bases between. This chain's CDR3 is CARRTAGQVDNEQFF. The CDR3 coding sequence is TGTGCCAGACGTACGGCGGGGCAGGTAGACAATGAGCAGTTCTTC.

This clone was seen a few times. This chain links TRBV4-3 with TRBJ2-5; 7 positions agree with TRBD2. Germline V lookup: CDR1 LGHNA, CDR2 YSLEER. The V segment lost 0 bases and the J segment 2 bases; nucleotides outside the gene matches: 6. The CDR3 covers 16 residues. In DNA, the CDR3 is TGCGCCAGCAGCCAAGATCCCCCGGGGGGACAAGAGACCCAGTACTTC. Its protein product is CASSQDPPGGQETQYF.

This chain's CDR3 is CASSRVGYGGRGNTIYF. The CDR3 DNA reads TGTGCCAGCAGCCGGGTCGGATACGGGGGGCGGGGAAACACCATATATTTT. The rearrangement links TRBV7-2 to TRBJ1-3, with a possible D match to TRBD1 (6 bases). The CDR3 is made up of 17 amino acids. CDR1 and CDR2 from the germline V gene are SGHTA and FQGNSA. Between the trimmed V and J ends, which lost 5 bases and 4 bases, there was a span of 21 bases.

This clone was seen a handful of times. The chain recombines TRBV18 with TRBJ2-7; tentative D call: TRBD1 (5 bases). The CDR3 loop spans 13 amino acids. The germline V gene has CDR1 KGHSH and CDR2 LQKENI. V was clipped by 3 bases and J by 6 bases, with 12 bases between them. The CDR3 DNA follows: TGTGCCAGCTCACCCCTCGCAGGGCGCGAGCAGTACTTC. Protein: CASSPLAGREQYF.

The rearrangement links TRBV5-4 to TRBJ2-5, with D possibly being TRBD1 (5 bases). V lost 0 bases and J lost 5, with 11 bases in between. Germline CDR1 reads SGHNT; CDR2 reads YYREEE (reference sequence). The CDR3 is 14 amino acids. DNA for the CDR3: TGTGCCAGCAGCTTGGGCAGGGCCCTGGAGACCCAGTACTTC. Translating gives CASSLGRALETQYF.

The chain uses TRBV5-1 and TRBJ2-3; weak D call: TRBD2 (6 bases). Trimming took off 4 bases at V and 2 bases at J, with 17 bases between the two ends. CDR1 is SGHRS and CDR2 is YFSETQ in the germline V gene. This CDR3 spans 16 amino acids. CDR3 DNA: TGCGCCAGCAGCCCCGTTGGAGCGGGTAACACAGATACGCAGTATTTT. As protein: CASSPVGAGNTDTQYF.

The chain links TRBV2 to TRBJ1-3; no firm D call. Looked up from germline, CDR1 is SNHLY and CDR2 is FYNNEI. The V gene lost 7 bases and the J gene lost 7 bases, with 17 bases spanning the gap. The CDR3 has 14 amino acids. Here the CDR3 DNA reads TGTGCCAGCAAGCTGGCGGACTTAGGGAACACCATATATTTT. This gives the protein CASKLADLGNTIYF.

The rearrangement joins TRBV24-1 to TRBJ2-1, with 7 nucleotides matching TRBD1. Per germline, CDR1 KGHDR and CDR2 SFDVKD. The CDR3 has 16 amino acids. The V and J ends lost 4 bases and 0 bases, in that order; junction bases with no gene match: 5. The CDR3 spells CATSDRGQLSYNEQFF. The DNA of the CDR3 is TGTGCCACCAGTGACCGGGGACAGCTCTCCTACAATGAGCAGTTCTTC.